These 27 T cell receptor beta chains came from one sample sequenced in a study of OX40 agonist ivuxolimab in advanced cancers. The assay was immunoSEQ multiplex PCR, and TCRdb's table has in-frame clones only and misses some. This table holds about 68,000 clones, about 80% found once. This specimen was CD4+ or CD8+ T cells sorted from blood, taken in a trial of the OX40 agonist ivuxolimab. The origin of the receptors is an adult with an advanced solid tumor such as melanoma, head and neck, liver or kidney cancer.

The rearrangement joins TRBV2 to TRBJ2-1; 9 bases are shared with TRBD1. Trimming cost V 6 bases and J 0 bases; bases outside gene matches: 3. CDR1 and CDR2 from the germline V gene are SNHLY and FYNNEI. CDR3 size: 15 residues. DNA of the CDR3: TGTGCCAGCAGGAGGGACAGGGACTCCTACAATGAGCAGTTCTTC. Translation gives CASRRDRDSYNEQFF.

The CDR3 spells CASSIRLGQETQYF. The CDR3 DNA reads as TGTGCCAGCAGCATCAGACTGGGCCAAGAGACCCAGTACTTC. V is TRBV5-8 and J is TRBJ2-5; unclear D gene. V lost 4 bases, J lost 1 base, and 11 bases lay in between. The CDR3 spans 14 residues. CDR1 is SGHTS, CDR2 YDEGEE, per germline.

The CDR3, as DNA: TGTGCCAGCAGCGTCTGGAGGGATACGCAGTATTTT. Its protein product is CASSVWRDTQYF. J is TRBJ2-3 and V is TRBV11-1, with a tentative D call TRBD2 (5 bases). The CDR3 spans 12 residues. Per germline, CDR1 SGHAT and CDR2 FQDESV (reference sequence). V shed 5 bases and J shed 6 bases, with 9 bases lying between them.

The chain links TRBV6-1 to TRBJ2-7, with D hard to call. The CDR3 loop spans 14 amino acids. Germline V CDR1 and CDR2: MNHNS, SASEGT. The CDR3 nucleotides are TGTGCTACAAGCGTAGGCAGCGTGGGCTACGAGCAGTACTTC. Protein: CATSVGSVGYEQYF.

This rearrangement joins TRBV5-1 to TRBJ1-1, with unresolved D. This CDR3 is built from 13 residues. From germline, CDR1 is SGHRS and CDR2 YFSETQ. V dropped 0 bases and J dropped 1 base, with 4 bases sitting between them. The CDR3 nucleotides read TGCGCCAGCAGCTTGGCGGGGAACACTGAAGCTTTCTTT. Encoded protein: CASSLAGNTEAFF. The whole variable domain, filled in from reference TRBV5-1 and TRBJ1-1, reads KAGVTQTPRYLIKTRGQQVTLSCSPISGHRSVSWYQQTPGQGLQFLFEYFSETQRNKGNFPGRFSGRQFSNSRSEMNVSTLELGDSALYLCASSLAGNTEAFFGQGTRLTVV.

The CDR3 coding sequence is TGTGCCAGTAGCGAAGGGATCAATCAGCCCCAGCATTTT. This translates into CASSEGINQPQHF. This chain joins TRBV19 and TRBJ1-5; D ambiguous. V was trimmed by 6 bases and J by 3 bases, leaving 9 bases between them. The CDR3 spans 13 residues. Germline CDR1 LNHDA, CDR2 SQIVND (reference sequence).

The rearrangement uses TRBV28 and TRBJ1-6; no definite D call. Germline CDR1 and CDR2: MDHEN and SYDVKM. The CDR3 has 16 amino acids. Deletions cut 6 bases from V and 2 bases from J, with 14 bases between. CDR3 residues: CASRGWVGTYNSPLHF. The CDR3 DNA sequence: TGTGCCAGCAGGGGTTGGGTGGGGACCTATAATTCACCCCTCCACTTT.

The chain carries TRBV4-1 and TRBJ1-3; 8 bases fit TRBD1. The CDR3 contains 15 residues. After removal of 0 bases from V and 4 bases from J, the junction contained 2 bases not matched to a gene. The germline V gene encodes CDR1 MGHRA and CDR2 YSYEKL. DNA of the CDR3: TGCGCCAGCAGCCAAGATCAGGGGGCCGGAAACACCATATATTTT. This sequence encodes CASSQDQGAGNTIYF.

J is TRBJ1-1 and V is TRBV28; no definite D call. The length of the CDR3 is 14 residues. The V gene lost 1 base and the J gene lost 3 bases, with 9 bases spanning the gap. Germline V gene sequence: CDR1 MDHEN, CDR2 SYDVKM. The CDR3 reads CASSLSFRYTEAFF. CDR3 DNA sequence: TGTGCCAGCAGTTTATCCTTTAGGTACACTGAAGCTTTCTTT.

The chain couples TRBV28 to TRBJ1-2, with D perhaps TRBD1 (5 bases). The CDR3 covers 17 residues. Trimming removed 2 bases at V and 2 bases at J, with 18 bases between. Germline V gives CDR1 MDHEN, CDR2 SYDVKM. CDR3 in DNA: TGTGCCAGCAGTTTAGGAGCAGGGATTCCTTTGAACTATGGCTACACCTTC. This gives the protein CASSLGAGIPLNYGYTF.

The chain uses TRBV18 and TRBJ2-7; 7 bases line up with TRBD1. The CDR3 sequence is 14 residues long. The junction had 4 bases not matched to a gene; V was cut back by 3 bases and J by 2 bases. Germline V gene lookup returns CDR1 KGHSH and CDR2 LQKENI. Here the CDR3 reads CASSPDRVPYEQYF. The DNA for the CDR3 is TGTGCCAGCTCACCCGACAGGGTACCCTACGAGCAGTACTTC.

V is TRBV5-1 and J is TRBJ2-3; possibly TRBD1 or TRBD2 for D (5 bases each). The CDR3 runs to 15 residues. The V gene's germline CDR1 is SGHRS and CDR2 YFSETQ. The V end lost 2 bases, the J end lost 4 bases, and 14 bases lay between the germline ends. CDR3 region: CASSLSGTYADTQYF. The CDR3 region has the DNA TGCGCCAGCAGCTTATCCGGGACCTACGCAGATACGCAGTATTTT. Full variable domain (rest looked up from reference TRBV5-1 and TRBJ2-3): KAGVTQTPRYLIKTRGQQVTLSCSPISGHRSVSWYQQTPGQGLQFLFEYFSETQRNKGNFPGRFSGRQFSNSRSEMNVSTLELGDSALYLCASSLSGTYADTQYFGPGTRLTVL.

The CDR3 DNA reads TGTGCCAGCAGCTTGGGGCGGCAGCTTTACACCGGGGAGCTGTTTTTT. This codes for CASSLGRQLYTGELFF. This chain links TRBV5-4 with TRBJ2-2; D is ambiguous. The CDR3 is 16 amino acids. The V end was cut by 0 bases, the J end by 3 bases, with 12 bases between. Germline assignment: CDR1 SGHNT and CDR2 YYREEE (reference sequence). The variable domain in full, completed from reference TRBV5-4 and TRBJ2-2, reads ETGVTQSPTHLIKTRGQQVTLRCSSQSGHNTVSWYQQALGQGPQFIFQYYREEENGRGNFPPRFSGLQFPNYSSELNVNALELDDSALYLCASSLGRQLYTGELFFGEGSRLTVL.

To note about this clone: The junction departs from the called germline gene at one end, perhaps through a read error. This chain joins TRBV5-6 and TRBJ2-7; the D is unclear. This CDR3 has 14 residues. Germline V gives CDR1 SGHDT, CDR2 YYEEEE. The CDR3 is CASTLVGRIYEQYF. In nucleotides, the CDR3 is TGTGCCAGCACCTTGGTGGGAAGAATTTACGAGCAGTACTTC. Combining the CDR3 with reference TRBV5-6 and TRBJ2-7 gives the whole variable domain DAGVTQSPTHLIKTRGQQVTLRCSPKSGHDTVSWYQQALGQGPQFIFQYYEEEERQRGNFPDRFSGHQFPNYSSELNVNALLLGDSALYLCASTLVGRIYEQYFGPGTRLTVT.

The genes are TRBV7-2 and TRBJ1-2; possibly TRBD1 for D (6 bases). The length of the CDR3 is 16 residues. Germline V gene lookup returns CDR1 SGHTA and CDR2 FQGNSA. With 1 base removed from V and 5 bases from J, the gap between germline ends came to 17 bases. CDR3 sequence reads: CASSLGLGTSLYGYTF. The CDR3 nucleotides read TGTGCCAGCAGCTTAGGATTAGGGACATCGCTGTATGGCTACACCTTC.

This clone appeared a single time. The chain carries TRBV27 and TRBJ2-5; no reliable D call. The CDR3 consists of 12 residues. Trimming left V 6 bases short and J 4 bases short, with 9 bases between. Germline V gives CDR1 MNHEY, CDR2 SMNVEV (reference sequence). The CDR3 here is CASRNRGETQYF. For the CDR3, the DNA is TGTGCCAGCAGAAACCGAGGAGAGACCCAGTACTTC.

The rearrangement links TRBV2 to TRBJ2-2; maybe TRBD1 (5 bases). Trimming pared 7 bases from V and 6 bases from J, leaving 15 bases between. This CDR3 is built from 14 residues. Germline V gene sequence: CDR1 SNHLY, CDR2 FYNNEI. The CDR3 DNA sequence: TGTGCCAGCACTCTAGGGGAATCTTCCGGGGAGCTGTTTTTT. It specifies CASTLGESSGELFF. Full variable domain (missing parts from reference TRBV2 and TRBJ2-2): EPEVTQTPSHQVTQMGQEVILRCVPISNHLYFYWYRQILGQKVEFLVSFYNNEISEKSEIFDDQFSVERPDGSNFTLKIRSTKLEDSAMYFCASTLGESSGELFFGEGSRLTVL.

The rearrangement joins TRBV4-1 to TRBJ2-5; 11 positions match TRBD1. The CDR3 is 17 residues long. V lost 0 bases to trimming and J lost 5 bases; unmatched junction nucleotides: 8. The germline gives CDR1 MGHRA, CDR2 YSYEKL. Here the CDR3 DNA reads TGCGCCAGCAGCCAAGATCAATACGGGACAGGGGGGGAGACCCAGTACTTC. Its translation is CASSQDQYGTGGETQYF.

This chain uses TRBV27 with TRBJ1-3; 7 bases fit TRBD1. Germline-derived CDR1 and CDR2 are MNHEY and SMNVEV (reference sequence). Trimming took 6 bases from V and 0 from J; bases not matched to a gene: 5. The CDR3 has 15 amino acids. The CDR3 reads CASRPQGSSGNTIYF. The CDR3 DNA follows: TGTGCCAGCAGGCCACAGGGGAGCTCTGGAAACACCATATATTTT.

The V gene is TRBV6-4, the J gene TRBJ1-1; the D gene is possibly TRBD1 (6 bases). V gave up 6 bases and J gave up 12 bases, with 14 bases separating them. This CDR3 region has 11 residues. Per germline, CDR1 MRHNA and CDR2 SNTAGT. CDR3 in amino acids: CASSYRVGSFF. The DNA of the CDR3 is TGTGCCAGCAGCTACAGGGTAGGGTCTTTCTTT.

V and J are TRBV28 and TRBJ2-5, with 7 bases matching TRBD1. The DNA matches TRBJ2-7 better at its end, which makes the J call doubtful. The CDR3 contains 16 residues. Germline loops: CDR1 MDHEN, CDR2 SYDVKM. CDR3 sequence reads: CASSLLSGDRVYEQYF. The CDR3, as DNA: TGTGCCAGCAGTTTATTAAGTGGCGACAGGGTCTACGAGCAGTACTTC.

This clone was seen more than once but under ten times. The chain has TRBV7-2 and TRBJ2-5, with 9 bases that match TRBD2. Germline CDR1 reads SGHTA; CDR2 reads FQGNSA. The V and J ends lost 8 bases and 2 bases, in that order; junction bases with no gene match: 9. The CDR3 runs to 15 residues. For the CDR3, the DNA is TGTGCCAGCCGAATGACTAGCGGAAGGCAAGAGACCCAGTACTTC. Protein: CASRMTSGRQETQYF.

The sample holds one count of this clone. This sequence joins TRBV18 and TRBJ1-5; possibly TRBD1 for D (5 bases). Germline assignment: CDR1 KGHSH and CDR2 LQKENI. Trimming cost V 3 bases and J 3 bases, with 15 bases left between them. This CDR3 comprises 16 residues. The CDR3 nucleotides are TGTGCCAGCTCACCCCTGTCAGGGAGAACCAATCAGCCCCAGCATTTT. Translated, it gives CASSPLSGRTNQPQHF.

In its sample, this clone was seen a few times. This sample includes further DNA sequences coding for the same CDR3. This rearrangement joins TRBV28 to TRBJ1-5; D uncertain. This CDR3 contains 14 residues. The V gene's germline CDR1 is MDHEN and CDR2 SYDVKM. V was cut by 2 bases and J by 0 bases, with 5 bases left in between. CDR3 residues: CASSLGPSNQPQHF. CDR3 nucleotide sequence: TGTGCCAGCAGTTTAGGCCCTAGCAATCAGCCCCAGCATTTT.

The chain is built from TRBV18 and TRBJ1-1; 9 positions match TRBD1. Germline assignment: CDR1 KGHSH and CDR2 LQKENI. The V and J ends lost 1 base and 4 bases, in that order; junction bases with no gene match: 4. This CDR3 is built from 15 residues. In nucleotides, the CDR3 is TGTGCCAGCTCACCACGACAGGGGGTCCCCACTGAAGCTTTCTTT. Amino acid sequence: CASSPRQGVPTEAFF. Together with reference TRBV18 and TRBJ1-1, the CDR3 gives the full variable domain: NAGVMQNPRHLVRRRGQEARLRCSPMKGHSHVYWYRQLPEEGLKFMVYLQKENIIDESGMPKERFSAEFPKEGPSILRIQQVVRGDSAAYFCASSPRQGVPTEAFFGQGTRLTVV.

The V and J genes are TRBV6-5 and TRBJ1-3; D call uncertain. V was pared by 2 bases and J by 0 bases, with 5 bases between. The CDR3 covers 14 residues. Germline CDR1 is MNHEY and CDR2 is SVGAGI. The CDR3 coding sequence is TGTGCCAGCAGTTACCCGGGCTCTGGAAACACCATATATTTT. Protein product: CASSYPGSGNTIYF.

The genes are TRBV7-2 and TRBJ2-7; TRBD1 agrees at 9 bases. Per germline, CDR1 SGHTA and CDR2 FQGNSA. CDR3 length: 15 residues. The V gene end was trimmed by 5 bases and the J gene end by 3 bases; junction bases not matched to a gene: 8. CDR3 protein: CASSVQGAVIYEQYF. CDR3 nucleotide sequence: TGTGCCAGCAGCGTACAGGGGGCAGTCATCTACGAGCAGTACTTC.